Following are 20 T cell receptor beta chains from one sample sequenced in a study of blood T cell repertoires in COVID-19 (dated by TCRdb to 2018 to 2020). Receptor libraries were prepared by the immunoSEQ multiplex PCR assay. The table comes from immuneACCESS by way of TCRdb, which keeps in-frame sequences with V and J called. Part of the clones is missing from these tables; in studies checked, under half for an unresolved V gene and the rest for unknown reasons. This sample is represented by 300,000 to 450,000 clones; about 90% of them were singletons. The ten largest clones add up to about 10% of the sample. Sequenced sample: peripheral blood. Receptors were obtained from a woman aged 25 to 39 with COVID-19, enrolled during active disease.

This clone occurred a few times. The CDR3 DNA follows: TGCGCCAGCAGCCAAGAAGGAGGGTCCCTAGCCAAAAACATTCAGTACTTC. Its translation: CASSQEGGSLAKNIQYF. This chain joins TRBV4-3 and TRBJ2-4; weak D call: TRBD2 (6 bases). CDR3 length: 17 residues. Germline assignment: CDR1 LGHNA and CDR2 YSLEER. The V and J ends lost 0 bases and 0 bases respectively, with 12 bases between them.

The rearrangement joins TRBV19 to TRBJ1-4; tentative D call: TRBD1 (5 bases). The CDR3 contains 14 residues. Trimming removed 7 bases from V and 8 bases from J, with 17 bases in between. Germline assignment: CDR1 LNHDA and CDR2 SQIVND (reference sequence). The CDR3 loop is CASNWGRIGEKLFF. In DNA form, the CDR3 reads TGTGCCAGTAATTGGGGCCGGATAGGGGAAAAACTGTTTTTT.

The table lists this clone with a few counts. Distinct nucleotide sequences in the sample also encode this CDR3. This chain links TRBV5-4 with TRBJ2-7, with D tentatively TRBD2 (5 bases). Trimming removed 0 bases from V and 2 bases from J, with 9 bases in between. CDR3 length: 14 amino acids. Germline V gives CDR1 SGHNT, CDR2 YYREEE (reference sequence). The CDR3 is CASSLGGPTYEQYF. The CDR3 DNA reads TGTGCCAGCAGCTTGGGCGGGCCAACCTACGAGCAGTACTTC.

The chain joins TRBV6-5 to TRBJ2-7, with D unresolved. The CDR3 totals 13 residues. Trimming stripped 6 bases from V and 1 base from J, with 10 bases between. Germline lookup yields CDR1 MNHEY and CDR2 SVGAGI. In DNA form, the CDR3 reads TGTGCCAGCAGCCCAGACGGGTCCTACGAGCAGTACTTC. Translation gives CASSPDGSYEQYF.

There are a few counts of this clone. The rearrangement joins TRBV6-4 to TRBJ2-3; no clear D gene. CDR1 MRHNA and CDR2 SNTAGT come from the germline V gene. Trimming shortened V by 6 bases and J by 4 bases, and 11 bases separated the two germline ends. CDR3 length equals 13 residues. CDR3: CASSSTESDTQYF. The CDR3 coding sequence is TGTGCCAGCAGCTCGACTGAATCAGATACGCAGTATTTT.

The chain employs TRBV27 and TRBJ2-3, with D tentatively TRBD1 (5 bases). The CDR3 has 15 amino acids. V was shortened by 0 bases and J by 4 bases, with 11 bases between the two germline ends. Germline CDR1 is MNHEY and CDR2 is SMNVEV (reference sequence). CDR3 amino acids: CASSLSDQGPDTQYF. The CDR3 region has the DNA TGTGCCAGCAGTTTATCGGACCAGGGCCCAGATACGCAGTATTTT.

The V call is TRBV24-1, the J call TRBJ2-1; 7 positions match TRBD2. The CDR3 runs to 17 residues. CDR1 and CDR2 (germline): KGHDR, SFDVKD. The V gene end was trimmed by 3 bases and the J gene end by 0 bases; junction bases not matched to a gene: 7. The CDR3 sequence: CATSDSGVGASYNEQFF. The CDR3 coding sequence is TGTGCCACCAGTGATAGCGGGGTTGGGGCCTCCTACAATGAGCAGTTCTTC.

J is TRBJ2-7 and V is TRBV23-1; 9 bases are shared with TRBD2. TRBV23-1 is an ORF, and what it does is uncertain. This CDR3 contains 18 residues. The J segment lost 4 bases and the V segment lost 3 bases, leaving 16 bases of the junction unmatched. CDR3 coding DNA: TGCGCCAGCAGTCAGGGAGAGGGAGGAGCGGGAGGTCGTTACGAGCAGTACTTC. Its translation: CASSQGEGGAGGRYEQYF.

The chain is built from TRBV19 and TRBJ2-7; D is perhaps TRBD1 (8 bases). V lost 4 bases and J 5 bases, leaving 24 bases between the germline ends. The CDR3 loop spans 17 amino acids. The V gene's germline CDR1 is LNHDA and CDR2 SQIVND (reference sequence). The DNA of the CDR3 is TGTGCCAGTAGTAGGAGGGAGGGGACAGGCCCAGGAAACGAGCAGTACTTC. Its protein product is CASSRREGTGPGNEQYF.

The chain has TRBV11-3 and TRBJ2-1; maybe TRBD2 (6 bases). CDR3 size: 18 residues. Trimming removed 0 bases at V and 5 bases at J, with 20 bases between. CDR1 is SGHNT, CDR2 YENEEA, per germline. CDR3: CASSLDRWGEHTHNEQFF. CDR3 DNA: TGTGCCAGCAGCTTAGATCGGTGGGGGGAGCACACCCACAATGAGCAGTTCTTC.

The V call is TRBV30, the J call TRBJ2-3; D is uncertain. Germline V gene sequence: CDR1 GTSNPN, CDR2 SVGIG (reference sequence). This CDR3 comprises 14 residues. Trimming removed 8 bases from V and 1 base from J, with 16 bases in between. The CDR3 bases are TGTGCCGGCAGCGCCGGGTTACGCACAGATACGCAGTATTTT. It is translated as CAGSAGLRTDTQYF. Drawing the rest from reference TRBV30 and TRBJ2-3, the complete variable domain is SQTIHQWPATLVQPVGSPLSLECTVEGTSNPNLYWYRQAAGRGLQLLFYSVGIGQISSEVPQNLSASRPQDRQFILSSKKLLLSDSGFYLCAGSAGLRTDTQYFGPGTRLTVL.

This rearrangement joins TRBV2 to TRBJ2-7; 9 nucleotides line up with TRBD1. Per germline, CDR1 SNHLY and CDR2 FYNNEI. V lost 2 bases, J lost 5 bases, and 7 bases stayed unmatched. The CDR3 sequence is 15 residues long. The CDR3 here is CASSEITTGGDEQYF. Written as DNA, the CDR3 is TGTGCCAGCAGTGAAATCACGACAGGGGGAGACGAGCAGTACTTC. Complete variable domain (other parts from reference TRBV2 and TRBJ2-7): EPEVTQTPSHQVTQMGQEVILRCVPISNHLYFYWYRQILGQKVEFLVSFYNNEISEKSEIFDDQFSVERPDGSNFTLKIRSTKLEDSAMYFCASSEITTGGDEQYFGPGTRLTVT.

The rearrangement uses TRBV11-2 and TRBJ2-5, with 7 bases identical to TRBD2. This CDR3 is built from 16 residues. V shed 1 base, J shed 5 bases, and the junction held 10 bases outside the gene matches. Germline V gives CDR1 SGHAT, CDR2 FQNNGV. The CDR3 coding sequence is TGTGCCAGCAGCTTAGTTTGGGACTACTCGAGGGAGACCCAGTACTTC. It yields the protein CASSLVWDYSRETQYF.

The gene calls are TRBV5-1 and TRBJ2-2, with 8 bases identical to TRBD2. This CDR3 comprises 15 residues. The germline gives CDR1 SGHRS, CDR2 YFSETQ. The trim removed 0 bases at V and 4 bases at J, leaving 2 bases unmatched. DNA of the CDR3: TGCGCCAGCAGCTTGGTAGCGGGGTTCACCGGGGAGCTGTTTTTT. This gives the protein CASSLVAGFTGELFF.

This chain connects TRBV7-8 to TRBJ2-1; 8 bases line up with TRBD1. The CDR3 is 11 amino acids. J gave up 10 bases and V 5 bases, and 1 base lay outside the gene matches. Germline CDR1 reads SGHVS; CDR2 reads FQNEAQ. CDR3 bases: TGTGCCAGCAGCCGGACAGGGGAGCAGTTCTTC. It is translated as CASSRTGEQFF.

The chain has TRBV5-5 and TRBJ1-4, with TRBD1 matching over 7 bases. This CDR3 contains 14 residues. The germline V gene encodes CDR1 SGHKS and CDR2 YYEKEE (reference sequence). Trimming cost V 4 bases and J 5 bases; bases outside gene matches: 5. The CDR3 spells CASSLQGGNEKLFF. The DNA of the CDR3 is TGTGCCAGCAGCCTCCAAGGGGGCAATGAAAAACTGTTTTTT. The whole variable domain, filled in from reference TRBV5-5 and TRBJ1-4, reads DAGVTQSPTHLIKTRGQQVTLRCSPISGHKSVSWYQQVLGQGPQFIFQYYEKEERGRGNFPDRFSARQFPNYSSELNVNALLLGDSALYLCASSLQGGNEKLFFGSGTQLSVL.

This clone appeared a single time. V and J are TRBV5-1 and TRBJ2-2; possible D gene TRBD1, 5 bases. Trimming cost V 4 bases and J 4 bases, with 11 bases left between them. The CDR3 is made up of 14 amino acids. The germline CDR1 and CDR2 sequences are SGHRS and YFSETQ. CDR3 sequence reads: CASSTLGATGELFF. The CDR3 bases are TGCGCCAGCAGCACGCTAGGGGCCACCGGGGAGCTGTTTTTT.

The rearrangement joins TRBV15 to TRBJ1-4, with TRBD1 as a possible D gene (5 bases). This CDR3 contains 17 residues. V lost 2 bases and J 8 bases, leaving 21 bases between the germline ends. The germline V gene has CDR1 LNHNV and CDR2 YYDKDF (reference sequence). This CDR3 is CATSRQGGPSRGEKLFF. In nucleotides, the CDR3 is TGTGCCACCAGCAGACAGGGAGGTCCGTCTCGTGGGGAAAAACTGTTTTTT.

The V and J genes are TRBV6-5 and TRBJ2-1; tentatively, D is TRBD1 (6 bases). Looked up from germline, CDR1 is MNHEY and CDR2 is SVGAGI. V lost 6 bases to trimming and J lost 0 bases, with 12 bases between them. The CDR3 covers 15 residues. CDR3 bases: TGTGCCAGCAGCACGACAGGAAGCTCCTACAATGAGCAGTTCTTC. Amino acid sequence: CASSTTGSSYNEQFF.

This clone was seen a few times. The CDR3 loop is CASGLAGKTYEQYF. In DNA, the CDR3 is TGTGCCAGCGGACTAGCGGGGAAAACCTACGAGCAGTACTTC. The chain employs TRBV27 and TRBJ2-7; 12 nucleotides line up with TRBD2. Germline CDR1 MNHEY, CDR2 SMNVEV (reference sequence). The J segment lost 2 bases and the V segment lost 8 bases, leaving 4 bases of the junction unmatched. The length of the CDR3 is 14 residues.